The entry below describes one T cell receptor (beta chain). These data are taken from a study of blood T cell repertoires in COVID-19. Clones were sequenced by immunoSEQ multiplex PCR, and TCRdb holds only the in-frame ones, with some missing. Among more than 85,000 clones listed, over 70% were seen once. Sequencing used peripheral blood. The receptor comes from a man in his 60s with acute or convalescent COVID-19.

CDR3 sequence reads: CASTRGPSSYEQYF. The CDR3 coding sequence is TGTGCCAGCACGAGGGGGCCCTCTTCCTACGAGCAGTACTTC. The rearrangement joins TRBV3-1 (or the pseudogene TRBV3-2) to TRBJ2-7; 7 nucleotides align to TRBD1. The germline gives CDR1 LGHDT, CDR2 YNNKEL (reference sequence). Unmatched junction bases numbered 7, after V lost 7 bases and J lost 1 base. The CDR3 contains 14 residues.